The 21 T cell receptor beta chains presented below share a single source sample, sequenced in a study of blood T cell repertoires in COVID-19. TCRdb's copy holds only in-frame clones and misses some; the assay was immunoSEQ multiplex PCR. The sample carries about 120,000 clones, less than 90% recorded once. Sequencing used peripheral blood. All receptors come from a man at least 80 years old with acute or convalescent COVID-19.

The chain uses TRBV5-1 and TRBJ1-6; D is unclear. CDR1 SGHRS and CDR2 YFSETQ come from the germline V gene. V was cut by 7 bases and J by 6 bases, with 11 bases left in between. The CDR3 runs 13 residues. DNA of the CDR3: TGCGCCAGCGCCGATGGGCTTAATTCACCCCTCCACTTT. It encodes CASADGLNSPLHF.

V gene TRBV10-1 combines with J gene TRBJ2-7, with D uncertain. Germline V gene sequence: CDR1 WNHNN, CDR2 SYGVQD (reference sequence). The V end lost 0 bases, the J end lost 0 bases, and 12 bases lay between the germline ends. The CDR3 consists of 16 residues. Written as DNA, the CDR3 is TGCGCCAGCAGTGAGTCGTCCGGTCTCGCCTCCTACGAGCAGTACTTC. It codes for CASSESSGLASYEQYF.

This clone was seen a few times. The chain employs TRBV10-1 and TRBJ2-1; D gene unclear. Trimming stripped 5 bases from V and 3 bases from J, with 8 bases between. Germline V gene data show CDR1 as WNHNN and CDR2 as SYGVQD (reference sequence). The CDR3 runs to 13 residues. This CDR3 reads CASSPGGYNEQFF. The CDR3, as DNA: TGCGCCAGCAGTCCGGGTGGCTACAATGAGCAGTTCTTC.

The chain is built from TRBV24-1 and TRBJ2-5; 7 bases align to TRBD2. The CDR3 extends over 15 amino acids. The trim removed 5 bases at V and 0 bases at J, leaving 5 bases unmatched. Germline V CDR1 and CDR2: KGHDR, SFDVKD. The CDR3 sequence is CATSGSGADQETQYF. CDR3 bases: TGTGCCACCAGTGGCAGCGGGGCCGACCAAGAGACCCAGTACTTC.

V gene TRBV6-5 combines with J gene TRBJ1-2, with D possibly matching TRBD1 (5 bases). This CDR3 is built from 13 residues. V dropped 4 bases and J dropped 8 bases, with 14 bases sitting between them. The V gene's germline CDR1 is MNHEY and CDR2 SVGAGI. The CDR3 protein is CASSSSGREGYTF. In DNA, the CDR3 is TGTGCCAGCAGTTCCTCAGGGAGGGAAGGCTACACCTTC.

The gene calls are TRBV19 and TRBJ1-1; D is ambiguous. Germline V lookup: CDR1 LNHDA, CDR2 SQIVND (reference sequence). The CDR3 is 15 amino acids. V was shortened by 7 bases and J by 1 base, with 16 bases between the two germline ends. The CDR3 DNA reads TGTGCCAGTAAACCATCTTGGGCGGGGAACACTGAAGCTTTCTTT. It encodes CASKPSWAGNTEAFF.

V usage is TRBV5-6 and J usage is TRBJ1-6; 7 nucleotides match TRBD1. The V and J ends lost 3 bases and 3 bases, in that order; junction bases with no gene match: 3. Germline V gene sequence: CDR1 SGHDT, CDR2 YYEEEE. The CDR3 loop spans 15 amino acids. CDR3 loop: CASSWGQNYNSPLHF. CDR3 nucleotide sequence: TGTGCCAGCAGCTGGGGACAGAACTATAATTCACCCCTCCACTTT.

The chain has TRBV28 and TRBJ2-7; D unresolved. Germline CDR1 MDHEN, CDR2 SYDVKM. V was pared by 1 base and J by 7 bases, with 8 bases between. CDR3 length: 12 amino acids. The DNA of the CDR3 is TGTGCCAGCAGTTTATCTGCGTCTGAGCAGTACTTC. Its protein product is CASSLSASEQYF. Full variable domain (remainder filled in from reference TRBV28 and TRBJ2-7): DVKVTQSSRYLVKRTGEKVFLECVQDMDHENMFWYRQDPGLGLRLIYFSYDVKMKEKGDIPEGYSVSREKKERFSLILESASTNQTSMYLCASSLSASEQYFGPGTRLTVT.

Here the CDR3 DNA reads TGTGCCATCAGGGGGGGGACAGGGGAAAATTCACCCCTCCACTTT. Protein product: CAIRGGTGENSPLHF. The chain uses TRBV10-3 and TRBJ1-6, with 10 bases aligning to TRBD1. V shed 6 bases and J 7 bases; nucleotides not matched to a gene: 6. Germline CDR1 reads ENHRY; CDR2 reads SYGVKD. This CDR3 has 15 residues.

The gene calls are TRBV9 and TRBJ1-2; D may be TRBD1 (5 bases). The ends were cut back, 6 bases at V and 2 bases at J, with 14 bases in the middle. The length of the CDR3 is 14 residues. CDR1 is SGDLS, CDR2 YYNGEE, per germline. CDR3 sequence: CASNTIGGNYGYTF. The CDR3 DNA reads TGTGCCAGCAACACCATCGGGGGAAACTATGGCTACACCTTC. The whole variable domain, remainder taken from reference TRBV9 and TRBJ1-2, is DSGVTQTPKHLITATGQRVTLRCSPRSGDLSVYWYQQSLDQGLQFLIQYYNGEERAKGNILERFSAQQFPDLHSELNLSSLELGDSALYFCASNTIGGNYGYTFGSGTRLTVV.

The chain uses TRBV27 and TRBJ2-3, with 8 bases fitting TRBD1. The germline CDR1 and CDR2 sequences are MNHEY and SMNVEV (reference sequence). Trimming cost V 5 bases and J 5 bases; bases outside gene matches: 9. CDR3 length equals 15 residues. This CDR3 reads CASSNRGITVDTQYF. In DNA form, the CDR3 reads TGTGCCAGCAGTAACAGGGGGATCACGGTAGATACGCAGTATTTT.

This clone was seen a handful of times. The chain couples TRBV27 to TRBJ1-2; 10 positions match TRBD1. CDR3 length: 16 residues. Germline CDR1 reads MNHEY; CDR2 reads SMNVEV (reference sequence). The J segment lost 3 bases and the V segment lost 5 bases, leaving 9 bases of the junction unmatched. CDR3 in amino acids: CASSVRDRGIYYGYTF. The CDR3 nucleotides read TGTGCCAGCAGTGTCCGGGACAGGGGCATTTACTATGGCTACACCTTC.

The chain joins TRBV7-8 to TRBJ1-1; 7 bases match TRBD1. The J segment lost 1 base and the V segment lost 4 bases, leaving 9 bases of the junction unmatched. Per the germline V gene, CDR1 is SGHVS and CDR2 is FQNEAQ. CDR3 length equals 16 residues. CDR3 sequence (DNA): TGTGCCAGCAGCTGGGAACAGACAGGGCCGAACACTGAAGCTTTCTTT. It codes for CASSWEQTGPNTEAFF.

The genes are TRBV7-6 and TRBJ1-5; TRBD1 aligns across 7 bases. This CDR3 has 18 amino acids. Germline assignment: CDR1 SGHVS and CDR2 FNYEAQ. Trimming cost V 4 bases and J 3 bases; bases outside gene matches: 15. The CDR3 here is CASSWNIRDRISNQPQHF. Written as DNA, the CDR3 is TGTGCCAGCAGCTGGAACATCCGGGACAGAATTTCCAATCAGCCCCAGCATTTT.

The chain couples TRBV24-1 to TRBJ2-3, with TRBD2 matching over 7 bases. The V segment lost 3 bases and the J segment 0 bases; nucleotides outside the gene matches: 5. This CDR3 has 16 amino acids. Germline CDR1 and CDR2: KGHDR and SFDVKD. The CDR3 sequence is CATSDPGGYSTDTQYF. CDR3 coding DNA: TGTGCCACCAGTGATCCGGGGGGTTATAGCACAGATACGCAGTATTTT.

The chain employs TRBV3-1 (or the pseudogene TRBV3-2) and TRBJ2-5; 9 bases agree with TRBD1. V lost 4 bases to trimming and J lost 2 bases; unmatched junction nucleotides: 5. The germline V gene encodes CDR1 LGHDT and CDR2 YNNKEL (reference sequence). The CDR3 length is 15 residues. The CDR3 DNA reads TGTGCCAGCAGCCCCGTGACAGGGGGGCAAGAGACCCAGTACTTC. As protein: CASSPVTGGQETQYF.

The chain recombines TRBV6-6 with TRBJ2-7; 7 bases are a match to TRBD1. J was trimmed by 0 bases and V by 6 bases; bases with no gene match: 8. The CDR3 has 15 amino acids. In germline, CDR1 is MNHNY, CDR2 SVGAGI (reference sequence). The CDR3 DNA reads as TGTGCCAGCAGGGGGAACCGGGACAGCTCCTACGAGCAGTACTTC. Residues: CASRGNRDSSYEQYF.

This chain uses TRBV2 with TRBJ1-1; no clear D. Germline V gene data show CDR1 as SNHLY and CDR2 as FYNNEI. The CDR3 runs 13 residues. Trimming removed 5 bases from V and 0 bases from J, with 7 bases in between. This CDR3 reads CASSFDLNTEAFF. CDR3 in DNA: TGTGCCAGCAGTTTTGACTTGAACACTGAAGCTTTCTTT.

The chain is built from TRBV14 and TRBJ2-2; 8 bases align to TRBD1. Germline V gene lookup returns CDR1 SGHDN and CDR2 FVKESK. The CDR3 sequence is 17 residues long. V shed 4 bases, J shed 1 base, and the junction held 8 bases outside the gene matches. CDR3 in amino acids: CASSPRPGTGNTGELFF. The CDR3, as DNA: TGTGCCAGCAGCCCCCGTCCCGGGACAGGGAACACCGGGGAGCTGTTTTTT.

The rearrangement uses TRBV7-2 and TRBJ1-6; TRBD1 is a possible D gene (5 bases). V shed 7 bases and J shed 7 bases, with 14 bases lying between them. CDR3 size: 14 residues. Germline CDR1 is SGHTA and CDR2 is FQGNSA. CDR3 DNA: TGTGCCAGCAACCCGGGACGGGGGAATTCACCCCTCCACTTT. Amino acids: CASNPGRGNSPLHF. The complete variable domain, with remaining parts taken from reference TRBV7-2 and TRBJ1-6, reads GAGVSQSPSNKVTEKGKDVELRCDPISGHTALYWYRQSLGQGLEFLIYFQGNSAPDKSGLPSDRFSAERTGGSVSTLTIQRTQQEDSAVYLCASNPGRGNSPLHFGNGTRLTVT.

V gene TRBV12-3 or TRBV12-4 combines with J gene TRBJ2-4; D is perhaps TRBD1 (6 bases). This CDR3 comprises 13 residues. V dropped 1 base and J dropped 9 bases, with 10 bases sitting between them. CDR3 in DNA: TGTGCCAGCAGTTTAGGGCAGGGGATCATTCAGTACTTC. This sequence encodes CASSLGQGIIQYF.